Sequencing of this T cell receptor beta chain was carried out in a study of blood T cell repertoires in COVID-19. Study in general: Samples came from the United States, Italy and Spain, spanning acute and convalescent COVID-19. PBMCs, B-cell-depleted T cells, or T cells provided the cDNA or gDNA that made up the material.

As processed by the authors: Reference gene primer amplification gave estimated nucleated cell counts. The table came from immunoSEQ multiplex PCR; TCRdb's copy has only in-frame clones and leaves some out. For V, J and clone size, that table is used; D and trimming come from the DNA. The table shows about 280,000 clones, with 85% to 90% occurring only once. The material sequenced was peripheral blood. The receptor was derived from a human donor in a cohort sampled during active COVID-19.

The CDR3 is CASSEEMPLAGTSHENIQYF. CDR3 in DNA: TGTGCCAGCAGTGAGGAAATGCCTCTAGCGGGAACTAGCCATGAAAACATTCAGTACTTC. The chain joins TRBV6-1 to TRBJ2-4, with 9 bases that match TRBD2. The trim removed 3 bases at V and 5 bases at J, leaving 20 bases unmatched. The CDR3 runs to 20 residues. Per the germline V gene, CDR1 is MNHNS and CDR2 is SASEGT.